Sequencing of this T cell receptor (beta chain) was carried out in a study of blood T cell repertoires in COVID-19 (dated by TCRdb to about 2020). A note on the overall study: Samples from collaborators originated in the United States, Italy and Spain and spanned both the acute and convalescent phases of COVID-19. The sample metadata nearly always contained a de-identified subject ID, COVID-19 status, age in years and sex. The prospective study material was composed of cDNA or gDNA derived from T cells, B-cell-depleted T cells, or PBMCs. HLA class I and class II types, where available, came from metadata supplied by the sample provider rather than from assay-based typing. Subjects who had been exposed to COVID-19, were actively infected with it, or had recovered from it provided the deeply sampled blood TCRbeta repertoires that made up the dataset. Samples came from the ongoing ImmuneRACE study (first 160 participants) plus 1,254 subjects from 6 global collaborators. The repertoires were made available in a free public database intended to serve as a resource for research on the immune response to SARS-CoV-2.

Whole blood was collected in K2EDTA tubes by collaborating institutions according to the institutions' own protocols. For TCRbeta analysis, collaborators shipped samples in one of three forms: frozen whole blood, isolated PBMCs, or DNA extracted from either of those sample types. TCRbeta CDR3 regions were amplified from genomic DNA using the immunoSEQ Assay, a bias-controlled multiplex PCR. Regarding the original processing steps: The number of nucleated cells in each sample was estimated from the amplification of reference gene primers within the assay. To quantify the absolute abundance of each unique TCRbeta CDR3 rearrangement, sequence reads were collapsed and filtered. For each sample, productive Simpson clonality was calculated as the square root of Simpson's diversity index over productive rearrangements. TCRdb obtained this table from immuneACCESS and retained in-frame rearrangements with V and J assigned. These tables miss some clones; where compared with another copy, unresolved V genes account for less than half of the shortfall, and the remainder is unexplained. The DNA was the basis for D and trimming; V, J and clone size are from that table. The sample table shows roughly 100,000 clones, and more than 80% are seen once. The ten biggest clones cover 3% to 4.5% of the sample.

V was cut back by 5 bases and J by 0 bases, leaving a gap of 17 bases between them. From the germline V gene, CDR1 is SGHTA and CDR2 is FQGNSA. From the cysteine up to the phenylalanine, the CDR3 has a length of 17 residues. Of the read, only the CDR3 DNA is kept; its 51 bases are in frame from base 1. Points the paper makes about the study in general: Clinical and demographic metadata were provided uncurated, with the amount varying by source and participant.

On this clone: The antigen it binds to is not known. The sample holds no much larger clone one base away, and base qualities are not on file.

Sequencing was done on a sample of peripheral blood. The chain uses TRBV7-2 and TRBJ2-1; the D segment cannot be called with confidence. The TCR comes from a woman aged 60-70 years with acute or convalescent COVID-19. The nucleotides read TGTGCCAGCAGCCTACACTACTCCCGCAGCTCCTACAATGAGCAGTTCTTC. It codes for CASSLHYSRSSYNEQFF.